A selection of T cell receptor beta chains follows, all from one sample in a study of shared clonotypes between healthy human individuals. The protocol was immunoSEQ multiplex PCR, while the TCRdb copy is restricted to in-frame clones and leaves out a portion. The sample lists approximately 720,000 clones, around 92% occurring once. Sample: naive CD8+ T cells sorted from blood. The receptors were gathered from a man aged 25 to 40 in good health. Each CDR3 is given with its conserved first and last residue. The D gene is left open where the match is weak. Clone size, where shown, is once, few, many, or a class for clones that have expanded.

abundance: NA
d_gene: NA
j_gene: TRBJ1-1
v_gene: TRBV20-1
CDR3aa: CSAELNTEAFF
CDR3nt: TGCAGTGCCGAGTTGAACACTGAAGCTTTCTTT

abundance: NA
d_gene: NA
j_gene: TRBJ2-2
v_gene: TRBV29-1
CDR3aa: CSVDGDLNTGELFF
CDR3nt: TGCAGCGTTGACGGGGACTTGAACACCGGGGAGCTGTTTTTT

abundance: few
d_gene: NA
j_gene: TRBJ2-3
v_gene: TRBV4-1
CDR3aa: CASSQDTGTDTQYF
CDR3nt: TGCGCCAGCAGCCAAGACACAGGCACAGATACGCAGTATTTT

abundance: NA
d_gene: TRBD2
j_gene: TRBJ2-1
v_gene: TRBV4-2
CDR3aa: CASSQTGTSGENEQFF
CDR3nt: TGTGCCAGCAGCCAAACCGGGACTAGCGGGGAAAATGAGCAGTTCTTC

abundance: NA
d_gene: TRBD1
j_gene: TRBJ2-7
v_gene: TRBV7-9
CDR3aa: CASSLGPGGFGEQYF
CDR3nt: TGTGCCAGCAGCTTAGGTCCAGGGGGCTTCGGCGAGCAGTACTTC

abundance: NA
d_gene: NA
j_gene: TRBJ2-3
v_gene: TRBV25-1
CDR3aa: CASSAHLGADTQYF
CDR3nt: TGTGCCAGCAGTGCCCACCTCGGGGCTGATACGCAGTATTTT

abundance: NA
d_gene: NA
j_gene: TRBJ2-2
v_gene: TRBV11-2
CDR3aa: CASSLVRQTAPGELFF
CDR3nt: TGTGCCAGCAGCTTAGTCCGGCAAACGGCCCCCGGGGAGCTGTTTTTT

abundance: NA
d_gene: TRBD1
j_gene: TRBJ1-3
v_gene: TRBV7-3
CDR3aa: CASSLGQGNTIYF
CDR3nt: TGTGCCAGCAGCTTGGGACAGGGAAACACCATATATTTT

abundance: NA
d_gene: NA
j_gene: TRBJ2-3
v_gene: TRBV5-8
CDR3aa: CASSLGLALTDTQYF
CDR3nt: TGTGCCAGCAGCTTGGGGCTTGCTCTCACAGATACGCAGTATTTT

abundance: NA
d_gene: NA
j_gene: TRBJ2-7
v_gene: TRBV13
CDR3aa: CASSPAPRLYEQYF
CDR3nt: TGTGCCAGCTCCCCGGCTCCCAGGCTCTACGAGCAGTACTTC

abundance: NA
d_gene: TRBD2
j_gene: TRBJ2-1
v_gene: TRBV14
CDR3aa: CASSSAGGSYNEQFF
CDR3nt: TGTGCCAGCAGCTCCGCGGGAGGCTCCTACAATGAGCAGTTCTTC

abundance: NA
d_gene: TRBD2
j_gene: TRBJ2-3
v_gene: TRBV10-3
CDR3aa: CAISESWREIADTQYF
CDR3nt: TGTGCCATCAGTGAGTCATGGCGGGAGATAGCAGATACGCAGTATTTT

abundance: NA
d_gene: NA
j_gene: TRBJ2-1
v_gene: TRBV29-1
CDR3aa: CSVEDPLGSQRYNEQFF
CDR3nt: TGCAGCGTTGAAGACCCTTTGGGGAGCCAGAGATACAATGAGCAGTTCTTC

abundance: many
d_gene: NA
j_gene: TRBJ2-1
v_gene: TRBV9
CDR3aa: CASSKEGRGHSENEQFF
CDR3nt: TGTGCCAGCAGCAAGGAAGGACGGGGCCATTCGGAGAATGAGCAGTTCTTC

abundance: NA
d_gene: NA
j_gene: TRBJ2-3
v_gene: TRBV5-1
CDR3aa: CASSPKVDSTDTQYF
CDR3nt: TGCGCCAGCAGCCCAAAGGTCGACAGCACAGATACGCAGTATTTT

abundance: NA
d_gene: TRBD1
j_gene: TRBJ1-2
v_gene: TRBV7-2
CDR3aa: CASSQQGPSDYGYTF
CDR3nt: TGTGCCAGCAGCCAACAGGGGCCCTCCGACTATGGCTACACCTTC

abundance: NA
d_gene: TRBD2
j_gene: TRBJ2-1
v_gene: TRBV7-6
CDR3aa: CASSSTSGRADNEQFF
CDR3nt: TGTGCCAGCAGCTCGACTAGCGGGAGGGCAGACAATGAGCAGTTCTTC

abundance: NA
d_gene: TRBD1
j_gene: TRBJ2-3
v_gene: TRBV9
CDR3aa: CASSVGHSTGGPDTQYF
CDR3nt: TGTGCCAGCAGCGTAGGTCATTCTACAGGGGGGCCAGATACGCAGTATTTT

abundance: NA
d_gene: TRBD2
j_gene: TRBJ2-7
v_gene: TRBV9
CDR3aa: CASSSRGGAYEQYF
CDR3nt: TGTGCCAGCAGCTCCCGCGGGGGAGCCTACGAGCAGTACTTC

abundance: NA
d_gene: NA
j_gene: TRBJ2-2
v_gene: TRBV5-1
CDR3aa: CASSLRRDLGTGELFF
CDR3nt: TGCGCCAGCAGCTTGCGGCGGGATCTCGGCACCGGGGAGCTGTTTTTT

abundance: NA
d_gene: TRBD1
j_gene: TRBJ2-1
v_gene: TRBV28
CDR3aa: CASSSGRTGTPYFWNEQFF
CDR3nt: TGTGCCAGCAGCTCAGGGAGGACAGGGACCCCCTACTTCTGGAATGAGCAGTTCTTC

abundance: NA
d_gene: TRBD1
j_gene: TRBJ1-1
v_gene: TRBV7-9
CDR3aa: CASSLSDRGGEAFF
CDR3nt: TGTGCCAGCAGCTTATCGGACAGGGGCGGTGAAGCTTTCTTT

abundance: NA
d_gene: NA
j_gene: TRBJ2-2
v_gene: TRBV2
CDR3aa: CASRQGLTNTGELFF
CDR3nt: TGTGCCAGCAGACAGGGACTTACGAACACCGGGGAGCTGTTTTTT

abundance: NA
d_gene: NA
j_gene: TRBJ1-2
v_gene: TRBV29-1
CDR3aa: CSVGQGGENYGYTF
CDR3nt: TGCAGCGTTGGCCAGGGAGGGGAAAACTATGGCTACACCTTC

abundance: NA
d_gene: TRBD2
j_gene: TRBJ2-7
v_gene: TRBV7-9
CDR3aa: CASSRSSAGATYEQYF
CDR3nt: TGTGCCAGCAGCCGCTCTTCGGCGGGAGCAACCTACGAGCAGTACTTC

abundance: NA
d_gene: NA
j_gene: TRBJ1-1
v_gene: TRBV5-1
CDR3aa: CASSLGVGRLLGEAFF
CDR3nt: TGCGCCAGCAGCTTGGGTGTGGGACGGCTTTTAGGAGAAGCTTTCTTT

abundance: NA
d_gene: NA
j_gene: TRBJ2-7
v_gene: TRBV27
CDR3aa: CASSLAGTNEQYF
CDR3nt: TGTGCCAGCAGTTTGGCAGGAACGAACGAGCAGTACTTC

abundance: NA
d_gene: TRBD1
j_gene: TRBJ2-7
v_gene: TRBV7-9
CDR3aa: CASRGQGDHSYEQYF
CDR3nt: TGTGCCAGCAGGGGACAGGGGGACCACTCCTACGAGCAGTACTTC

abundance: NA
d_gene: TRBD2
j_gene: TRBJ2-1
v_gene: TRBV6-1
CDR3aa: CASSEHIAGGPNEQFF
CDR3nt: TGTGCCAGCAGTGAACACATAGCGGGAGGGCCCAATGAGCAGTTCTTC

abundance: NA
d_gene: NA
j_gene: TRBJ1-1
v_gene: TRBV7-9
CDR3aa: CASSLGEGLGTEAFF
CDR3nt: TGTGCCAGCAGCTTAGGAGAGGGATTAGGCACTGAAGCTTTCTTT

abundance: NA
d_gene: NA
j_gene: TRBJ1-1
v_gene: TRBV7-9
CDR3aa: CASSPLVTEAFF
CDR3nt: TGTGCCAGCTCCCCCCTCGTCACTGAAGCTTTCTTT

abundance: NA
d_gene: NA
j_gene: TRBJ2-1
v_gene: TRBV19
CDR3aa: CATMELDNEQFF
CDR3nt: TGTGCCACGATGGAGCTCGACAATGAGCAGTTCTTC

abundance: NA
d_gene: NA
j_gene: TRBJ1-5
v_gene: TRBV25-1
CDR3aa: CASSPLDNQPQHF
CDR3nt: TGTGCCAGCAGTCCTCTAGACAATCAGCCCCAGCATTTT

abundance: NA
d_gene: NA
j_gene: TRBJ2-3
v_gene: TRBV7-9
CDR3aa: CASSLEDSPGGTDTQYF
CDR3nt: TGTGCCAGCAGCTTAGAGGACAGCCCGGGGGGCACAGATACGCAGTATTTT

abundance: NA
d_gene: NA
j_gene: TRBJ2-5
v_gene: TRBV5-3
CDR3aa: CARSFQETQYF
CDR3nt: TGTGCCAGAAGCTTTCAAGAGACCCAGTACTTC

abundance: NA
d_gene: TRBD1
j_gene: TRBJ1-5
v_gene: TRBV7-9
CDR3aa: CASSKGQAGLNQPQHF
CDR3nt: TGTGCCAGCAGCAAGGGACAGGCCGGGCTCAATCAGCCCCAGCATTTT

abundance: NA
d_gene: NA
j_gene: TRBJ1-4
v_gene: TRBV11-2
CDR3aa: CASKGWPNEKLFF
CDR3nt: TGTGCCAGCAAGGGGTGGCCTAATGAAAAACTGTTTTTT

abundance: NA
d_gene: TRBD2
j_gene: TRBJ2-1
v_gene: TRBV5-1
CDR3aa: CASREGLAYYNEQFF
CDR3nt: TGCGCCAGCCGAGAGGGACTAGCGTATTATAATGAGCAGTTCTTC

abundance: NA
d_gene: TRBD2
j_gene: TRBJ2-7
v_gene: TRBV10-3
CDR3aa: CAISVRSPGGRLAYEQYF
CDR3nt: TGTGCCATCAGTGTAAGGTCGCCGGGCGGGAGACTGGCCTACGAGCAGTACTTC

abundance: NA
d_gene: TRBD1
j_gene: TRBJ2-7
v_gene: TRBV7-8
CDR3aa: CASSLVTGSVHEQYF
CDR3nt: TGTGCCAGCAGCTTAGTGACAGGGTCGGTCCACGAGCAGTACTTC

abundance: NA
d_gene: NA
j_gene: TRBJ2-3
v_gene: TRBV6-6
CDR3aa: CASNVPGDTQYF
CDR3nt: TGTGCCAGCAACGTACCCGGGGATACGCAGTATTTT

abundance: NA
d_gene: TRBD1
j_gene: TRBJ2-7
v_gene: TRBV29-1
CDR3aa: CSGRQGTNEQYF
CDR3nt: TGCAGCGGGAGACAGGGGACCAACGAGCAGTACTTC

abundance: NA
d_gene: NA
j_gene: TRBJ2-7
v_gene: TRBV5-6
CDR3aa: CASSLDRAGLSYEQYF
CDR3nt: TGTGCCAGCAGCTTGGACCGGGCAGGACTCTCCTACGAGCAGTACTTC

abundance: NA
d_gene: NA
j_gene: TRBJ2-7
v_gene: TRBV19
CDR3aa: CASSIQGDNEQYF
CDR3nt: TGTGCCAGTAGTATACAGGGAGATAACGAGCAGTACTTC

abundance: NA
d_gene: TRBD2
j_gene: TRBJ2-3
v_gene: TRBV2
CDR3aa: CANRLAVYTDTQYF
CDR3nt: TGTGCCAACCGACTAGCGGTTTACACAGATACGCAGTATTTT

abundance: NA
d_gene: TRBD2
j_gene: TRBJ2-7
v_gene: TRBV7-9
CDR3aa: CASGSGSGEQYF
CDR3nt: TGTGCCAGCGGAAGCGGGAGTGGCGAGCAGTACTTC

abundance: NA
d_gene: NA
j_gene: TRBJ2-3
v_gene: TRBV29-1
CDR3aa: CSGLSGSSPSSSTDTQYF
CDR3nt: TGCAGCGGCCTATCCGGGTCCAGTCCCAGTAGTAGCACAGATACGCAGTATTTT

abundance: once
d_gene: NA
j_gene: TRBJ1-1
v_gene: TRBV7-9
CDR3aa: CASSSEDGEAFF
CDR3nt: TGTGCCAGCAGCTCCGAGGACGGGGAAGCTTTCTTT

abundance: NA
d_gene: NA
j_gene: TRBJ2-3
v_gene: TRBV15
CDR3aa: CATSRGATDTQYF
CDR3nt: TGTGCCACCAGCAGGGGGGCGACAGATACGCAGTATTTT

abundance: NA
d_gene: TRBD2
j_gene: TRBJ2-3
v_gene: TRBV9
CDR3aa: CASSPLAGSTDTQYF
CDR3nt: TGTGCCAGCAGCCCTTTAGCGGGAAGCACAGATACGCAGTATTTT

abundance: NA
d_gene: NA
j_gene: TRBJ1-3
v_gene: TRBV7-9
CDR3aa: CASRAQANTIYF
CDR3nt: TGTGCCAGTAGGGCCCAGGCGAACACCATATATTTT

abundance: NA
d_gene: NA
j_gene: TRBJ2-1
v_gene: TRBV5-1
CDR3aa: CASSLGYRKDEQFF
CDR3nt: TGCGCCAGCAGCTTGGGGTACAGGAAGGATGAGCAGTTCTTC

abundance: NA
d_gene: NA
j_gene: TRBJ2-1
v_gene: TRBV27
CDR3aa: CASKKGGSYNEQFF
CDR3nt: TGTGCCAGCAAGAAGGGAGGCTCCTACAATGAGCAGTTCTTC

abundance: NA
d_gene: TRBD1
j_gene: TRBJ2-3
v_gene: TRBV11-3
CDR3aa: CASRDRSTDTQYF
CDR3nt: TGTGCCAGCCGGGACAGGAGCACAGATACGCAGTATTTT